The clone carrying this T cell receptor (beta chain) showed up just once. What it binds is unknown. The sample is drawn from a study of cytomegalovirus exposure and HLA in healthy donors. Overall study findings and caveats: Presence/absence analyses treated sequencing depth as roughly uniform across donors. Later on, analysis showed that most CMV-associated TCR beta chains appeared to be HLA-restricted.

Looked up from germline, CDR1 is LNHNV and CDR2 is YYDKDF (reference sequence). The CDR3 covers 18 residues. Amplification used 60 Vbeta primers and 13 Jbeta primers. Measured with immunoSEQ multiplex PCR; TCRdb has only the in-frame clones, and not every one. The top ten hold less than 7% of the sample, which has approximately 190,000 clones, 80% seen once. The rearrangement joins TRBV15 to TRBJ2-5; 10 bases fit TRBD1. The J call is in doubt because the DNA end fits TRBJ2-7 better. This receptor was taken from a middle-aged man in good health and CMV-seropositive. The sample consisted of PBMCs. CDR3 region: CATSRVAAGTGDLLEQYF. The CDR3 nucleotides are TGTGCCACCAGCAGAGTCGCCGCCGGGACAGGGGACCTCCTCGAGCAGTACTTC.